These 27 T cell receptor beta chains came from one sample sequenced in a study of blood T cell repertoires in COVID-19. The repertoire was sequenced with immunoSEQ multiplex PCR; TCRdb's copy has only in-frame clones and lacks some. Of over 4,000 clones detected, more than 75% appear once; the ten largest clones hold roughly 40%. Sequenced sample: peripheral blood. All receptors come from a human donor with active or convalescent COVID-19. The donor label of this sample is uncertain.

The chain couples TRBV10-3 to TRBJ2-5; D not resolved. The ends were cut back, 6 bases at V and 2 bases at J, with 13 bases in the middle. Germline V gene lookup returns CDR1 ENHRY and CDR2 SYGVKD. CDR3 length: 14 amino acids. In nucleotides, the CDR3 is TGTGCCATCAGGCCCTTTCCGGGTCAAGAGACCCAGTACTTC. Amino acids: CAIRPFPGQETQYF.

Here the CDR3 reads CASSKRQGSGNQPQHF. DNA of the CDR3: TGTGCCAGCAGCAAGAGACAGGGATCGGGCAATCAGCCCCAGCATTTT. V gene TRBV27 combines with J gene TRBJ1-5; 7 positions agree with TRBD1. Germline V gives CDR1 MNHEY, CDR2 SMNVEV (reference sequence). The J segment lost 2 bases and the V segment lost 6 bases, leaving 10 bases of the junction unmatched. The CDR3 runs to 16 residues.

The rearrangement joins TRBV19 to TRBJ1-3; D call uncertain. V lost 0 bases, J lost 10 bases, and 10 bases lay in between. Germline V gene sequence: CDR1 LNHDA, CDR2 SQIVND (reference sequence). This CDR3 spans 13 amino acids. The CDR3, as DNA: TGTGCCAGTAGTATAGATCTGGGCGGGACCATATATTTT. Its translation: CASSIDLGGTIYF.

By frequency in the sample, this clone is medium-sized. The chain uses TRBV19 and TRBJ2-7; 10 bases match TRBD1. This CDR3 spans 13 amino acids. J gave up 4 bases and V 7 bases, and 4 bases lay outside the gene matches. CDR1 is LNHDA, CDR2 SQIVND, per germline (reference sequence). CDR3 sequence (DNA): TGTGCCAGTAAGGGGACAGGGGAGTACGAGCAGTACTTC. Translating gives CASKGTGEYEQYF.

This chain connects TRBV5-1 to TRBJ2-1; no clear D. The CDR3 contains 12 residues. Germline lookup yields CDR1 SGHRS and CDR2 YFSETQ. Trimming left V 4 bases short and J 3 bases short, with 5 bases between. The CDR3 DNA sequence: TGCGCCAGCAGCCCCCTCTACAATGAGCAGTTCTTC. This codes for CASSPLYNEQFF. Using reference TRBV5-1 and TRBJ2-1 for the parts outside the CDR3, the full variable domain is KAGVTQTPRYLIKTRGQQVTLSCSPISGHRSVSWYQQTPGQGLQFLFEYFSETQRNKGNFPGRFSGRQFSNSRSEMNVSTLELGDSALYLCASSPLYNEQFFGPGTRLTVL.

The chain carries TRBV6-5 and TRBJ2-4; tentative D call: TRBD1 (5 bases). The V end was cut by 0 bases, the J end by 6 bases, with 15 bases between. From germline, CDR1 is MNHEY and CDR2 SVGAGI. CDR3 length: 16 amino acids. The CDR3 region is CASSYSKAGWSNIQYF. The CDR3 DNA reads as TGTGCCAGCAGTTACTCGAAGGCAGGGTGGTCAAACATTCAGTACTTC.

This clone has just a few counts. This chain joins TRBV7-2 and TRBJ2-5; unclear D gene. Germline V gene data show CDR1 as SGHTA and CDR2 as FQGNSA. The CDR3 is 13 amino acids. Trimming stripped 2 bases from V and 4 bases from J, with 8 bases between. CDR3: CASSLLRIETQYF. In nucleotides, the CDR3 is TGTGCCAGCAGCTTATTGAGAATAGAGACCCAGTACTTC.

The chain employs TRBV5-1 and TRBJ1-1; D gene ambiguous. Germline values: CDR1 SGHRS, CDR2 YFSETQ. The V and J ends lost 3 bases and 0 bases respectively, with 9 bases between them. This CDR3 comprises 14 residues. The CDR3 loop reads CASSYSTLNTEAFF. CDR3 in DNA: TGCGCCAGCAGCTATTCGACACTGAACACTGAAGCTTTCTTT.

This clone showed up just once. The chain couples TRBV4-1 to TRBJ1-1; no reliable D call. V shed 1 base and J shed 8 bases, with 14 bases lying between them. Germline lookup yields CDR1 MGHRA and CDR2 YSYEKL. This CDR3 contains 14 residues. CDR3 coding DNA: TGCGCCAGCAGCCAAGCTAAGACGGGTGTGGAAGCTTTCTTT. It codes for CASSQAKTGVEAFF.

The CDR3 sequence is CASSLGEGRMESGYTF. DNA of the CDR3: TGCGCCAGCAGCTTGGGGGAGGGACGGATGGAATCCGGCTACACCTTC. The rearrangement joins TRBV5-1 to TRBJ1-2; D possibly corresponds to TRBD1 (5 bases). Germline V gives CDR1 SGHRS, CDR2 YFSETQ. This CDR3 spans 16 amino acids. Deletions cut 0 bases from V and 8 bases from J, with 20 bases between. Variable domain in full (rest from reference TRBV5-1 and TRBJ1-2): KAGVTQTPRYLIKTRGQQVTLSCSPISGHRSVSWYQQTPGQGLQFLFEYFSETQRNKGNFPGRFSGRQFSNSRSEMNVSTLELGDSALYLCASSLGEGRMESGYTFGSGTRLTVV.

The chain employs TRBV21-1 and TRBJ2-3; whether TRBD2, the table's D call, matches the DNA was not checked. TRBV21-1 has pseudogene status. The length of the CDR3 is 15 residues. The CDR3 here is CASSKVGGMGDTQYF. CDR3 in DNA: TGTGCCAGCAGCAAAGTGGGCGGGATGGGAGATACGCAGTATTTT.

This clone has only a few counts. The V and J genes are TRBV2 and TRBJ1-5, with a possible D match to TRBD1 (5 bases). The V end lost 7 bases, the J end lost 3 bases, and 16 bases lay between the germline ends. The germline gives CDR1 SNHLY, CDR2 FYNNEI. The CDR3 spans 15 residues. In DNA, the CDR3 is TGTGCCAGCACTTTGAGGCAGGGTCCCAATCAGCCCCAGCATTTT. This sequence encodes CASTLRQGPNQPQHF. Full variable domain (missing parts from reference TRBV2 and TRBJ1-5): EPEVTQTPSHQVTQMGQEVILRCVPISNHLYFYWYRQILGQKVEFLVSFYNNEISEKSEIFDDQFSVERPDGSNFTLKIRSTKLEDSAMYFCASTLRQGPNQPQHFGDGTRLSIL.

A single count supports this clone. V usage is TRBV19 and J usage is TRBJ2-1, with TRBD2 identical over 10 bases. Trimming removed 3 bases from V and 5 bases from J; junction bases left unmatched: 4. Germline V gene data show CDR1 as LNHDA and CDR2 as SQIVND (reference sequence). The CDR3 covers 15 residues. As DNA, the CDR3 is TGTGCCAGTAGTATTAGCGGGAGGCCTGACAATGAGCAGTTCTTC. It specifies CASSISGRPDNEQFF.

The rearrangement links TRBV6-5 to TRBJ1-1; D perhaps matches TRBD1 (5 bases). Germline CDR1 MNHEY, CDR2 SVGAGI. Trimming pared 5 bases from V and 4 bases from J, leaving 11 bases between. The length of the CDR3 is 13 residues. This chain's CDR3 is CASSTRQLTEAFF. DNA for the CDR3: TGTGCCAGCAGTACTCGACAGCTCACTGAAGCTTTCTTT.

V is TRBV7-2 and J is TRBJ2-7; 7 nucleotides agree with TRBD1. Per germline, CDR1 SGHTA and CDR2 FQGNSA. The CDR3 sequence is 14 residues long. V trimming: 1 base; J trimming: 6 bases; junction bases outside the gene matches: 6. The CDR3 reads CASSLEGQAAEQYF. In DNA, the CDR3 is TGTGCCAGCAGCTTAGAAGGACAGGCGGCCGAGCAGTACTTC.

The chain recombines TRBV29-1 with TRBJ2-7; tentative D call: TRBD1 (6 bases). Per germline, CDR1 SQVTM and CDR2 ANQGSEA. V lost 6 bases and J 0 bases, leaving 12 bases between the germline ends. The CDR3 extends over 13 amino acids. The CDR3 DNA reads as TGCAGCGTAGGGGACACAAGCTCCTACGAGCAGTACTTC. Amino acid sequence: CSVGDTSSYEQYF.

V gene TRBV10-2 combines with J gene TRBJ1-1; TRBD1 matches at 9 bases. The CDR3 loop spans 18 amino acids. V shed 5 bases, J shed 1 base, and the junction held 14 bases outside the gene matches. The V gene's germline CDR1 is WSHSY and CDR2 SAAADI. The CDR3 loop reads CASSPGTGSWGANTEAFF. CDR3 bases: TGCGCCAGCAGTCCCGGGACAGGGAGTTGGGGCGCGAACACTGAAGCTTTCTTT.

The chain is built from TRBV6-5 and TRBJ2-3, with D perhaps TRBD2 (6 bases). In germline, CDR1 is MNHEY, CDR2 SVGAGI. The CDR3 is made up of 14 amino acids. Trimming shortened V by 2 bases and J by 2 bases, and 8 bases separated the two germline ends. CDR3 sequence: CASSYRDFTDTQYF. CDR3 sequence (DNA): TGTGCCAGCAGTTACCGGGACTTCACAGATACGCAGTATTTT.

The chain joins TRBV19 to TRBJ2-5; 11 nucleotides agree with TRBD2. Germline V gene lookup returns CDR1 LNHDA and CDR2 SQIVND (reference sequence). The CDR3 sequence is 15 residues long. The trim removed 3 bases at V and 5 bases at J, leaving 5 bases unmatched. DNA for the CDR3: TGTGCCAGTAGTATGTGGTCTAGCGGGAGGGAGACCCAGTACTTC. This translates into CASSMWSSGRETQYF.

This chain uses TRBV24-1 with TRBJ2-1; TRBD1 aligns across 9 bases. The length of the CDR3 is 14 residues. CDR1 and CDR2 (germline): KGHDR, SFDVKD. J was trimmed by 10 bases and V by 3 bases; bases with no gene match: 6. CDR3 sequence reads: CATSDRTGGREQFF. CDR3 nucleotides: TGTGCCACCAGTGATCGAACAGGGGGCAGGGAGCAGTTCTTC.

The J gene is TRBJ2-1, the V gene TRBV6-5; 8 bases line up with TRBD1. The CDR3 is made up of 13 amino acids. CDR1 and CDR2 from the germline V gene are MNHEY and SVGAGI. Trimming took 6 bases from V and 10 from J; bases not matched to a gene: 8. CDR3 residues: CASSPGQDPEQFF. In DNA form, the CDR3 reads TGTGCCAGCAGCCCGGGACAGGACCCCGAGCAGTTCTTC.

The chain carries TRBV19 and TRBJ2-2, with 8 bases fitting TRBD2. The CDR3 totals 16 residues. J gave up 0 bases and V 5 bases, and 5 bases lay outside the gene matches. Germline lookup yields CDR1 LNHDA and CDR2 SQIVND (reference sequence). The CDR3 nucleotides read TGTGCCAGTAGTCGCAGCGGGGGAACGAACACCGGGGAGCTGTTTTTT. It specifies CASSRSGGTNTGELFF. Together with reference TRBV19 and TRBJ2-2, the CDR3 gives the full variable domain: DGGITQSPKYLFRKEGQNVTLSCEQNLNHDAMYWYRQDPGQGLRLIYYSQIVNDFQKGDIAEGYSVSREKKESFPLTVTSAQKNPTAFYLCASSRSGGTNTGELFFGEGSRLTVL.

V gene TRBV11-3 combines with J gene TRBJ2-7; no clear D gene. Germline CDR1 SGHNT, CDR2 YENEEA. This CDR3 comprises 11 residues. The germline V and J ends were trimmed by 3 bases and 6 bases, with 6 bases remaining between them. The CDR3 loop is CASSLAVEQYF. The DNA for the CDR3 is TGTGCCAGCAGCTTGGCAGTCGAGCAGTACTTC.

The chain's CDR3 is CASSLRDFGNNEQFF. The DNA of the CDR3 is TGTGCCAGCAGCCTCCGGGACTTTGGGAACAATGAGCAGTTCTTC. The rearrangement uses TRBV6-5 and TRBJ2-1, with a possible D match to TRBD2 (6 bases). V lost 6 bases and J 5 bases, leaving 17 bases between the germline ends. Per germline, CDR1 MNHEY and CDR2 SVGAGI. This CDR3 spans 15 amino acids.

This clone was counted a few times. The chain employs TRBV18 and TRBJ2-1, with 10 positions matching TRBD1. Germline lookup yields CDR1 KGHSH and CDR2 LQKENI. Trimming cost V 3 bases and J 7 bases; bases outside gene matches: 9. The CDR3 loop spans 16 amino acids. The CDR3, as DNA: TGTGCCAGCTCACCCGATGACCGACAGGGGGCAAATGAGCAGTTCTTC. It encodes CASSPDDRQGANEQFF.

This chain connects TRBV7-2 to TRBJ2-4; D may be TRBD2 (6 bases). V lost 5 bases and J 4 bases, leaving 15 bases between the germline ends. Germline CDR1 reads SGHTA; CDR2 reads FQGNSA. The CDR3 extends over 15 amino acids. The CDR3 DNA is TGTGCCAGCAGCCTATCCGGGGGTCGGAAAAACATTCAGTACTTC. Amino acid sequence: CASSLSGGRKNIQYF.

This chain uses TRBV6-5 with TRBJ1-1, with 7 positions matching TRBD1. Germline trimming cut 10 bases from V and 0 bases from J; bases unmatched to any gene: 11. CDR3 length: 15 residues. Germline V gene sequence: CDR1 MNHEY, CDR2 SVGAGI. CDR3 region: CATQGQAALNTEAFF. CDR3 DNA sequence: TGTGCCACCCAAGGACAGGCCGCCTTGAACACTGAAGCTTTCTTT.